The 32 T cell receptor beta chains below were found in one sample sequenced in a study of T-cell memory formation after mild COVID-19. TCRdb recomputed calls from the 5' RACE reads with MiXCR, one row per CDR3 protein. The table includes 250,000 to 400,000 distinct CDR3 sequences, roughly an eighth detected once. The sample taken for sequencing was PBMCs or a T cell subset sorted from them (not recorded which). All receptors derive from a man aged 18 to 29 who had mild COVID-19 (a few samples of this study predate the infection). Cell type and time point are not known.

In its sample, this clonotype was seen a few times. The rearrangement uses TRBV12-5 and TRBJ2-3, with 7 nucleotides matching TRBD1. The ends lost 6 bases at V and 1 base at J; junction bases unmatched: 10. The CDR3 consists of 16 residues. Per germline, CDR1 LGHNT and CDR2 FRNRAP. The CDR3 bases are TGTGCTAGTGGGCATCCTCCGGGACAGCGCACAGATACGCAGTATTTT. Translating it yields CASGHPPGQRTDTQYF.

This clonotype was seen a single time. This chain links TRBV15 with TRBJ1-4; D unresolved. The germline gives CDR1 LNHNV, CDR2 YYDKDF (reference sequence). V was shortened by 3 bases and J by 8 bases, with 10 bases between the two germline ends. The CDR3 spans 13 residues. CDR3 residues: CATSSPGREKLFF. The CDR3 coding sequence is TGTGCCACCAGCAGTCCCGGACGCGAAAAACTGTTTTTT.

The chain carries TRBV3-1 and TRBJ1-2; D gene unclear. The CDR3 is 14 amino acids. The V gene lost 0 bases and the J gene lost 8 bases, with 13 bases spanning the gap. Germline V gene data show CDR1 as LGHDT and CDR2 as YNNKEL (reference sequence). The CDR3 DNA reads as TGTGCCAGCAGCCAAGAAACCGGAGTAGGAGGCTACACCTTC. Translating it yields CASSQETGVGGYTF.

DNA for the CDR3: TGTGCCAGCTCCGTCCCAGTGAACACCGGGGAGCTGTTTTTT. It specifies CASSVPVNTGELFF. V is TRBV25-1 and J is TRBJ2-2; no clear D gene. Trimming pared 8 bases from V and 1 base from J, leaving 11 bases between. The CDR3 has 14 residues. The germline V gene has CDR1 MGHDK and CDR2 SYGVNS.

The table lists this clonotype with a few counts. CDR3 sequence: CASGRGGNTGELFF. The CDR3 nucleotides are TGTGCCAGCGGGCGAGGGGGCAACACCGGGGAGCTGTTTTTT. The chain has TRBV25-1 and TRBJ2-2; 7 bases align to TRBD1. The CDR3 is 14 amino acids. Germline assignment: CDR1 MGHDK and CDR2 SYGVNS. With V trimmed by 8 bases and J by 2 bases, 5 bases remained unmatched.

V and J are TRBV9 and TRBJ1-5; possibly TRBD1 for D (6 bases). CDR3 length: 15 residues. In germline, CDR1 is SGDLS, CDR2 YYNGEE. V was pared by 4 bases and J by 9 bases, with 20 bases between. CDR3 residues: CASSPRDTLLSPQHF. The CDR3 DNA sequence: TGTGCCAGCAGCCCCCGGGACACTCTATTGTCGCCCCAGCATTTT.

The sample holds a few counts of this clonotype. The chain couples TRBV19 to TRBJ2-1; TRBD1 is a possible D gene (6 bases). The V end was cut by 4 bases, the J end by 8 bases, with 15 bases between. This CDR3 is 14 amino acids long. Germline loops: CDR1 LNHDA, CDR2 SQIVND (reference sequence). CDR3 nucleotides: TGTGCCAGTAGTAATGAACAGGGATTCGATGAGCAGTTCTTC. As protein: CASSNEQGFDEQFF.

This clonotype was observed at least ten times. The V and J genes are TRBV24-1 and TRBJ1-2, with 11 bases matching TRBD1. After removal of 2 bases from V and 6 bases from J, the junction contained 4 bases not matched to a gene. The CDR3 runs to 15 residues. CDR1 and CDR2 (germline): KGHDR, SFDVKD. The DNA for the CDR3 is TGTGCCACCAGTGATTCCCGGACAGGGGGCAATGGCTACACCTTC. This translates into CATSDSRTGGNGYTF.

This clonotype was seen more than once but under ten times. The genes are TRBV5-4 and TRBJ2-3, with TRBD2 matching over 10 bases. The germline gives CDR1 SGHNT, CDR2 YYREEE (reference sequence). V was clipped by 4 bases and J by 6 bases; unmatched bases: 8. The CDR3 length is 15 residues. The CDR3 reads CASSPGLADPDTQYF. The CDR3 DNA reads as TGTGCCAGCAGCCCCGGACTAGCGGATCCTGATACGCAGTATTTT.

This clonotype was observed a handful of times. V gene TRBV20-1 combines with J gene TRBJ1-6; 12 bases fit TRBD1. Germline V gene sequence: CDR1 DFQATT, CDR2 SNEGSKA (reference sequence). The J segment lost 8 bases and the V segment lost 2 bases, leaving 7 bases of the junction unmatched. This CDR3 comprises 16 residues. DNA of the CDR3: TGCAGTGCTAGACAGTCCGGGACAGGGGGCGATTCACCCCTCCACTTT. It translates to CSARQSGTGGDSPLHF.

This clonotype was seen a few times. This chain joins TRBV7-2 and TRBJ1-2, with 9 bases aligning to TRBD1. This CDR3 comprises 16 residues. Germline values: CDR1 SGHTA, CDR2 FQGNSA. V was clipped by 5 bases and J by 4 bases; unmatched bases: 11. CDR3 sequence: CASSPDRGAQGYGYTF. CDR3 bases: TGTGCCAGCAGCCCGGACAGGGGCGCCCAAGGCTATGGCTACACCTTC.

This clonotype turned up a few times. J is TRBJ2-5 and V is TRBV7-9, with 12 positions matching TRBD2. The germline V gene encodes CDR1 SEHNR and CDR2 FQNEAQ (reference sequence). The CDR3 consists of 14 residues. J lost 5 bases, V lost 5 bases, and 3 bases had no gene match. CDR3: CASSETSGGETQYF. CDR3 sequence (DNA): TGTGCCAGCAGCGAGACTAGCGGGGGTGAGACCCAGTACTTC.

This clonotype was picked up a small number of times. The CDR3 loop reads CSVVEDRIAKNIQYF. CDR3 nucleotides: TGCAGCGTTGTCGAGGACAGAATAGCCAAAAACATTCAGTACTTC. This chain uses TRBV29-1 with TRBJ2-4, with D perhaps matching TRBD1 (6 bases). CDR1 is SQVTM, CDR2 ANQGSEA, per germline. The CDR3 is made up of 15 amino acids. Trimming pared 4 bases from V and 0 bases from J, leaving 13 bases between.

This clonotype was seen repeatedly, ten times or more. This chain connects TRBV5-1 to TRBJ2-1; 7 bases match TRBD1. J gave up 2 bases and V 4 bases, and 3 bases lay outside the gene matches. Germline CDR1 SGHRS, CDR2 YFSETQ. The CDR3 covers 14 residues. CDR3 sequence reads: CASSAGTAYNEQFF. In nucleotides, the CDR3 is TGCGCCAGCAGCGCCGGGACAGCCTACAATGAGCAGTTCTTC.

This clonotype showed up just a few times. The rearrangement links TRBV11-2 to TRBJ2-1; TRBD1 matches at 9 bases. Per the germline V gene, CDR1 is SGHAT and CDR2 is FQNNGV. Germline trimming cut 8 bases from V and 4 bases from J; bases unmatched to any gene: 9. This CDR3 is 15 amino acids long. In DNA form, the CDR3 reads TGTGCCAGCCGGGAACAGGGGGCGAATTACAATGAGCAGTTCTTC. It yields the protein CASREQGANYNEQFF.

V is TRBV6-5 and J is TRBJ2-3; a weak D match, TRBD2 (6 bases). Germline V gives CDR1 MNHEY, CDR2 SVGAGI. The CDR3 runs 18 residues. Trimming stripped 0 bases from V and 3 bases from J, with 19 bases between. The CDR3 DNA sequence: TGTGCCAGCAGTTACTCGATCGGGACCGGGGGTAGGACAGATACGCAGTATTTT. It codes for CASSYSIGTGGRTDTQYF.

This clonotype came up a few times. V usage is TRBV7-2 and J usage is TRBJ2-3; tentative D call: TRBD2 (5 bases). Germline-derived CDR1 and CDR2 are SGHTA and FQGNSA. The CDR3 extends over 17 amino acids. Trimming took off 1 base at V and 3 bases at J, with 17 bases between the two ends. The chain's CDR3 is CASSLGGPDRGTDTQYF. The CDR3, as DNA: TGTGCCAGCAGCTTAGGCGGGCCTGATCGAGGGACAGATACGCAGTATTTT.

This chain links TRBV7-9 with TRBJ1-1; the D is unclear. V was clipped by 6 bases and J by 0 bases, with 8 bases between them. The CDR3 contains 13 residues. CDR1 is SEHNR, CDR2 FQNEAQ, per germline (reference sequence). CDR3 loop: CASRPAMNTEAFF. The CDR3 DNA sequence: TGTGCCAGCAGGCCAGCCATGAACACTGAAGCTTTCTTT.

This rearrangement joins TRBV19 to TRBJ2-2; D unclear. V was shortened by 7 bases and J by 3 bases, with 12 bases between the two germline ends. Looked up from germline, CDR1 is LNHDA and CDR2 is SQIVND (reference sequence). The CDR3 totals 14 residues. CDR3 nucleotides: TGTGCCAGTAACGATGGGCCGGACACCGGGGAGCTGTTTTTT. Translated, it gives CASNDGPDTGELFF.

This clonotype was picked up a small number of times. J is TRBJ2-7 and V is TRBV10-3; TRBD1 is a possible D gene (6 bases). The germline V gene has CDR1 ENHRY and CDR2 SYGVKD. This CDR3 has 15 amino acids. The ends were cut back, 6 bases at V and 3 bases at J, with 18 bases in the middle. Here the CDR3 DNA reads TGTGCCATCAGCGCTACGACAGGCCAAATCTACGAGCAGTACTTC. This translates into CAISATTGQIYEQYF.

This clonotype came up many times. The genes are TRBV4-2 and TRBJ2-7, with 9 positions matching TRBD2. J lost 6 bases, V lost 1 base, and 7 bases had no gene match. CDR3 length: 15 residues. The V gene's germline CDR1 is LGHNA and CDR2 YNFKEQ. CDR3 amino acids: CASSQAGGGATEQYF. The CDR3 DNA sequence: TGTGCCAGCAGCCAAGCTGGCGGGGGGGCGACCGAGCAGTACTTC.

The table lists this clonotype with a few counts. The chain carries TRBV2 and TRBJ2-1, with D perhaps given as TRBD1 or TRBD2 (7 bases each). Germline values: CDR1 SNHLY, CDR2 FYNNEI. This CDR3 contains 16 residues. The V end was cut by 7 bases, the J end by 6 bases, with 22 bases between. The CDR3 region is CASTLRGGNLLNEQFF. The CDR3 DNA reads as TGTGCCAGCACCCTCAGGGGGGGCAACCTGCTCAATGAGCAGTTCTTC.

This sequence joins TRBV7-9 and TRBJ2-5, with D perhaps matching TRBD1 (6 bases). V lost 5 bases, J lost 4 bases, and 20 bases lay in between. The CDR3 runs 16 residues. Germline lookup yields CDR1 SEHNR and CDR2 FQNEAQ (reference sequence). CDR3 region: CASSRDQGSFRETQYF. CDR3 in DNA: TGTGCCAGCAGCCGAGATCAGGGGTCATTTAGAGAGACCCAGTACTTC. The variable domain in full, with the rest retrieved from reference TRBV7-9 and TRBJ2-5, is DTGVSQNPRHKITKRGQNVTFRCDPISEHNRLYWYRQTLGQGPEFLTYFQNEAQLEKSRLLSDRFSAERPKGSFSTLEIQRTEQGDSAMYLCASSRDQGSFRETQYFGPGTRLLVL.

In this sample, this clonotype turned up a few times. This sequence joins TRBV28 and TRBJ1-1; D gene uncertain. V lost 1 base, J lost 3 bases, and 30 bases lay in between. This CDR3 comprises 21 residues. Germline lookup yields CDR1 MDHEN and CDR2 SYDVKM. The CDR3 region has the DNA TGTGCCAGCAGTTTATCGCCTTGGGCAGCCCCCTCTCATGAGGTGGACACTGAAGCTTTCTTT. It codes for CASSLSPWAAPSHEVDTEAFF.

This clonotype was seen ten or more times. V usage is TRBV7-9 and J usage is TRBJ1-5; no firm D call. With 3 bases removed from V and 5 bases from J, the gap between germline ends came to 5 bases. Germline CDR1 and CDR2: SEHNR and FQNEAQ (reference sequence). This CDR3 has 12 amino acids. CDR3 sequence (DNA): TGTGCCAGCAGCTTCCACGATCAGCCCCAGCATTTT. Amino acids: CASSFHDQPQHF.

This clonotype was observed at least ten times. The J gene is TRBJ1-5, the V gene TRBV18; TRBD1 matches at 11 bases. The CDR3 spans 15 residues. V shed 4 bases and J 7 bases; nucleotides not matched to a gene: 6. The germline V gene encodes CDR1 KGHSH and CDR2 LQKENI. CDR3 DNA sequence: TGTGCCAGCTCACTGGACAGGGGGCATCAACAGCCCCAGCATTTT. The encoded protein is CASSLDRGHQQPQHF.

This clonotype showed up just a few times. V gene TRBV12-3 or TRBV12-4 combines with J gene TRBJ2-5, with 9 bases identical to TRBD2. CDR3 length equals 16 residues. The junction had 11 bases not matched to a gene; V was cut back by 6 bases and J by 3 bases. CDR3 sequence reads: CASSPKSGGNKETQYF. The CDR3 DNA reads TGTGCCAGCAGCCCAAAGAGCGGGGGGAATAAAGAGACCCAGTACTTC.

This clonotype was counted only a few times. J is TRBJ1-1 and V is TRBV7-2; the D is unclear. Germline V lookup: CDR1 SGHTA, CDR2 FQGNSA. V was cut by 3 bases and J by 3 bases, with 14 bases left in between. This CDR3 has 15 residues. The chain's CDR3 is CASSFGLAGDTEAFF. The CDR3 nucleotides are TGTGCCAGCAGCTTCGGCCTGGCCGGGGACACTGAAGCTTTCTTT.

This clonotype came up a few times. J is TRBJ1-5 and V is TRBV6-5, with no clear D. The V end lost 0 bases, the J end lost 6 bases, and 6 bases lay between the germline ends. CDR1 is MNHEY and CDR2 is SVGAGI in the germline V gene. CDR3 size: 13 residues. The chain's CDR3 is CASSYSNGQPQHF. In DNA, the CDR3 is TGTGCCAGCAGTTACTCGAACGGTCAGCCCCAGCATTTT.

The chain recombines TRBV6-2 or TRBV6-3 with TRBJ1-1; a weak D match, TRBD1 (6 bases). Germline CDR1 and CDR2: MNHEY and SVGEGT. V lost 5 bases and J 0 bases, leaving 16 bases between the germline ends. The CDR3 loop spans 16 amino acids. In DNA, the CDR3 is TGTGCCAGCAGTCCCCCCCCACAGGGAATGAACACTGAAGCTTTCTTT. Translation gives CASSPPPQGMNTEAFF.

V and J are TRBV7-9 and TRBJ1-4; D gene unclear. Per germline, CDR1 SEHNR and CDR2 FQNEAQ (reference sequence). Trimming stripped 6 bases from V and 0 bases from J, with 5 bases between. This CDR3 region has 13 residues. CDR3 amino acids: CASRTATNEKLFF. DNA of the CDR3: TGTGCCAGCAGAACCGCAACTAATGAAAAACTGTTTTTT.

In this sample, this clonotype turned up a few times. The chain employs TRBV19 and TRBJ1-1, with 7 nucleotides matching TRBD1. V lost 5 bases to trimming and J lost 4 bases; unmatched junction nucleotides: 1. This CDR3 is 12 amino acids long. CDR1 is LNHDA, CDR2 SQIVND, per germline (reference sequence). CDR3 residues: CASSHRGTEAFF. CDR3 nucleotides: TGTGCCAGTAGTCACAGGGGCACTGAAGCTTTCTTT.